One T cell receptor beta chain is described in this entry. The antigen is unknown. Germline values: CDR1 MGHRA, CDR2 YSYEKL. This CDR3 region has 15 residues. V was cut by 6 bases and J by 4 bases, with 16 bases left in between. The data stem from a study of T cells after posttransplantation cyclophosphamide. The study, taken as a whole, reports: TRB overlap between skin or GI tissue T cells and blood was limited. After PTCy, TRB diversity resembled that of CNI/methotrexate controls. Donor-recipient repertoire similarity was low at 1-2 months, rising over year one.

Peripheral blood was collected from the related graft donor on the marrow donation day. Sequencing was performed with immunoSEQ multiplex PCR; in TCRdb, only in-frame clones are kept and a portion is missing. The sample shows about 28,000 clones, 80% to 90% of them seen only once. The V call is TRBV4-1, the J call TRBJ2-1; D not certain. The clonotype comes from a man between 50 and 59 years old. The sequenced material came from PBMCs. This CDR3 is CASSRLNSVYNEQFF. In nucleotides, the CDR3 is TGCGCCAGCAGTCGACTGAACTCGGTTTACAATGAGCAGTTCTTC.